This T cell receptor beta chain originates from a study of T cell repertoires in cytomegalovirus infection (dated by TCRdb to the late 2010s). Looking at the study overall: The peptide stimulations were aimed at well-studied HLA-B-restricted epitopes as well as recently identified HLA-C-restricted CMV epitopes, whose presentation resists viral immunomodulation. Because public TCR beta signatures pointed to carriage of CMV infection together with the matching HLA type, the HLA type of each donor mattered for the analysis. Here is what the overall study found, with its caveats: In the ex vivo response, HLA-C-restricted CMV-specific TCR beta clonotypes were dominant, and in two of eight donors the single most frequent clonotype came from this HLA-C-restricted group. In both this cohort and an independent approximately 350-donor cohort, the cumulative frequency of public TCR beta family members distinguished carriers of CMV infection plus the relevant HLA type.

The data were produced on an Illumina HiSeq 1500. TCRdb ran its own pipeline on the public reads, namely fastp trimming at Q25 and MiXCR clone calling, and kept in-frame beta chains. Each entry is one CDR3 protein sequence, shown with its most common DNA and genes. Counted in this sample were around 200,000 distinct CDR3 sequences; around two fifths of them appeared once. The ten biggest clones cover more than 50% of the sample. This sample's treatment or condition label indicates: in vitro stimulation with specific CMV peptide epitopes to enrich CMV-specific T cells. In regard to this clonotype: It lacks a known antigen. No clone much larger than this one lies a single base away; base qualities are absent.

The germline V gene (reference sequence) provides CDR1 SEHNR and CDR2 FQNEAQ. The cysteine opens and the phenylalanine closes a CDR3 of 13 amino acids. The kept DNA is CDR3 alone, 39 bases in frame from the first base. The V and J ends are trimmed by 1 base and 3 bases, leaving 3 bases between them. The source is a human donor in good health (CMV status not recorded). Some clones in this sample may be carry-over from other donors' samples. The sequenced sample was CD8+ T cells from cultured PBMCs, obtained from culture after CMV antigen stimulation. The chain joins TRBV7-9 to TRBJ1-4; the D gene identity is not certain. The CDR3 reads CASSLGANEKLFF. The nucleotide sequence is given as TGTGCCAGCAGCTTAGGAGCTAATGAAAAACTGTTTTTT.